The present T cell receptor (beta chain) was sequenced within a study of T cells after yellow fever vaccination. On the study more broadly: With SMART-Seq v4 Ultra Low Input, the fractions containing low cell numbers were prepared. Regarding the study as a whole: The CD4 and CD8 compartments had a small share of their clonotypes in common. At 95% to 98% for CD4 and 75% to 90% for CD8, most primary-vaccination clones showed up again after the booster. When the response was secondary, it was weaker but reached its peak faster, day 5 versus 15.

As concerns this clonotype: Its antigen is undetermined.

The CDR3 is 14 amino acids. Germline V gene data show CDR1 as GTSNPN and CDR2 as SVGIG (reference sequence). Trimming took 3 bases from V and 0 from J; bases not matched to a gene: 2. Using its own MiXCR run on the 5' RACE reads, TCRdb lists one record per CDR3 protein. This table has a few hundred thousand distinct CDR3 sequences, 9.5% to 15% appearing once. This chain links TRBV30 with TRBJ2-5; 9 positions match TRBD2. Sequences were derived from CD4+ T cells sorted from PBMCs, sampled 15 days after the yellow fever booster vaccination. This clonotype originated in a man younger than 30 who received the YFV17D yellow fever vaccine. CDR3: CAWSAGGYQETQYF. In nucleotides, the CDR3 is TGTGCCTGGAGCGCGGGGGGGTACCAAGAGACCCAGTACTTC.